This entry lists 14 T cell receptor beta chains sequenced from one sample in a study of beta chain features in type 1 diabetes. Every isolated RNA sample was fully reverse transcribed, so sequencing captured expressed TCRB transcripts. Profiled with immunoSEQ multiplex PCR; TCRdb holds only in-frame clones, not every one. The table shows about 130,000 clones, with 9.2% occurring only once. The specimen sequenced was central memory CD4+ T cells from blood. The receptor source for this set is a man aged 18 to 29 in good health.

A few counts support this clone. This rearrangement joins TRBV2 to TRBJ2-1, with D unresolved. V gave up 6 bases and J gave up 2 bases, with 2 bases separating them. The CDR3 spans 11 residues. Germline V lookup: CDR1 SNHLY, CDR2 FYNNEI. DNA for the CDR3: TGTGCCAGCAGCACCTACAATGAGCAGTTCTTC. Protein sequence: CASSTYNEQFF.

Points on this clone: A much larger clone differs by one base, so this may be a read error. This sequence joins TRBV7-2 and TRBJ2-6; TRBD1 aligns across 7 bases. CDR3 length: 15 residues. The V gene end was trimmed by 5 bases and the J gene end by 2 bases; junction bases not matched to a gene: 3. Looked up from germline, CDR1 is SGHTA and CDR2 is FQGNSA. The CDR3 region has the DNA TGTGCCAGCAGCCCGCAGGGGGCTGGGGCCAACGTCCTGACTTTC. Translating it yields CASSPQGAGANVLTF.

This rearrangement joins TRBV25-1 to TRBJ1-4; 7 positions match TRBD1. With 2 bases clipped from V and 7 bases from J, the junction kept 7 bases outside the gene matches. The CDR3 is made up of 15 amino acids. The germline V gene has CDR1 MGHDK and CDR2 SYGVNS. The CDR3, as DNA: TGTGCCAGCAGTGAAGCTAACAGGGGCGTTGAAAAACTGTTTTTT. It specifies CASSEANRGVEKLFF.

V gene TRBV7-2 combines with J gene TRBJ2-5, with a weak D call TRBD2 (5 bases). CDR3 size: 15 residues. V shed 5 bases and J shed 1 base, with 14 bases lying between them. Germline values: CDR1 SGHTA, CDR2 FQGNSA. The CDR3 spells CASSQEGTRQETQYF. The DNA for the CDR3 is TGTGCCAGCAGCCAAGAGGGTACCCGCCAAGAGACCCAGTACTTC.

The table lists this clone with a few counts. The chain couples TRBV29-1 to TRBJ1-2; D gene ambiguous. The CDR3 length is 13 residues. Germline CDR1 SQVTM, CDR2 ANQGSEA. V dropped 7 bases and J dropped 2 bases, with 14 bases sitting between them. CDR3 sequence (DNA): TGCAGCGCCCAGAGGCCCGGAAACTATGGCTACACCTTC. It codes for CSAQRPGNYGYTF.

In its sample, this clone was seen a few times. The J gene is TRBJ2-7, the V gene TRBV4-1; a possible D gene is TRBD1 (5 bases). V was cut by 4 bases and J by 3 bases, with 16 bases left in between. The germline gives CDR1 MGHRA, CDR2 YSYEKL. CDR3 length equals 15 residues. The CDR3 sequence: CASSPAATGIYEQYF. CDR3 nucleotides: TGCGCCAGCAGCCCCGCCGCAACAGGAATCTACGAGCAGTACTTC.

This clone was seen more than once but under ten times. The chain joins TRBV19 to TRBJ1-3, with a possible D match to TRBD1 (6 bases). With 7 bases removed from V and 4 bases from J, the gap between germline ends came to 14 bases. Germline V gene data show CDR1 as LNHDA and CDR2 as SQIVND (reference sequence). This CDR3 has 14 residues. CDR3 amino acids: CASTRQDGGNTIYF. The CDR3 DNA reads TGTGCCAGTACCAGACAGGATGGCGGAAACACCATATATTTT.

The rearrangement uses TRBV6-5 and TRBJ2-1, with unresolved D. The CDR3 has 12 amino acids. Trimming cost V 6 bases and J 4 bases, with 7 bases left between them. CDR1 is MNHEY, CDR2 SVGAGI, per germline. In DNA form, the CDR3 reads TGTGCCAGCAGAGGAGAATACAATGAGCAGTTCTTC. Its protein product is CASRGEYNEQFF.

This clone was recorded a few times. This chain uses TRBV25-1 with TRBJ1-1, with TRBD1 identical over 8 bases. Germline-derived CDR1 and CDR2 are MGHDK and SYGVNS. Trimming took 3 bases from V and 4 from J; bases not matched to a gene: 4. The CDR3 consists of 14 residues. The CDR3 is CASSDLQGGTEAFF. DNA of the CDR3: TGTGCCAGCAGTGACCTACAGGGGGGCACTGAAGCTTTCTTT.

This clone has only a few counts. This rearrangement joins TRBV25-1 to TRBJ2-3, with 8 bases that match TRBD2. CDR1 is MGHDK, CDR2 SYGVNS, per germline. J lost 0 bases, V lost 6 bases, and 2 bases had no gene match. The CDR3 runs to 14 residues. The CDR3 spells CASSQRGSTDTQYF. The CDR3 region has the DNA TGTGCCAGCAGCCAGCGGGGGAGCACAGATACGCAGTATTTT.

This clone was seen a few times. The V and J genes are TRBV7-8 and TRBJ2-1, with TRBD1 matching over 9 bases. Germline V gene sequence: CDR1 SGHVS, CDR2 FQNEAQ. CDR3 size: 15 residues. Germline trimming cut 5 bases from V and 9 bases from J; bases unmatched to any gene: 11. CDR3 coding DNA: TGTGCCAGCAGCCCCCGGGACAGGGATTCTTCTGAGCAGTTCTTC. Translated, it gives CASSPRDRDSSEQFF.

J is TRBJ2-5 and V is TRBV11-2, with 9 bases aligning to TRBD1. V dropped 5 bases and J dropped 5; count of bases not matched to a gene: 15. The CDR3 consists of 17 residues. Germline V lookup: CDR1 SGHAT, CDR2 FQNNGV. CDR3 region: CASSPAQTGGSVETQYF. The DNA for the CDR3 is TGTGCCAGCAGCCCAGCACAGACAGGGGGTAGTGTGGAGACCCAGTACTTC.

Many counts were recorded for this clone. The chain joins TRBV5-1 to TRBJ2-3; 9 positions agree with TRBD2. This CDR3 has 16 residues. Looked up from germline, CDR1 is SGHRS and CDR2 is YFSETQ. V dropped 1 base and J dropped 2; count of bases not matched to a gene: 5. For the CDR3, the DNA is TGCGCCAGCAGCTTGTTGGCTAGCGGGACCACAGATACGCAGTATTTT. The encoded protein is CASSLLASGTTDTQYF.

This sequence joins TRBV7-9 and TRBJ1-2, with a weak D call TRBD1 (5 bases). The germline gives CDR1 SEHNR, CDR2 FQNEAQ (reference sequence). Trimming shortened V by 6 bases and J by 6 bases, and 14 bases separated the two germline ends. CDR3 length equals 13 residues. The CDR3 protein is CASRKGREDGYTF. In DNA form, the CDR3 reads TGTGCCAGCAGAAAGGGACGGGAGGATGGCTACACCTTC. Using reference TRBV7-9 and TRBJ1-2 for the parts outside the CDR3, the full variable domain is DTGVSQNPRHKITKRGQNVTFRCDPISEHNRLYWYRQTLGQGPEFLTYFQNEAQLEKSRLLSDRFSAERPKGSFSTLEIQRTEQGDSAMYLCASRKGREDGYTFGSGTRLTVV.